The source of this T cell receptor (beta chain) is a study of T cell changes during pregnancy in multiple sclerosis. Germline CDR1 is SGHVS and CDR2 is FQNEAQ. Trimming cost V 1 base and J 12 bases; bases outside gene matches: 17. The CDR3 runs to 16 residues. TCRdb's table, derived via immunoSEQ multiplex PCR, lists solely in-frame clones and lacks some. The data contain approximately 46,000 clones, about 93% of them singletons. The sample here was CD4+ T cells from peripheral blood mononuclear cells, taken after pregnancy. This TCR was sampled from a female donor with multiple sclerosis, enrolled in a pregnancy study. The chain carries TRBV7-8 and TRBJ1-1; 7 bases agree with TRBD1. The CDR3 loop is CASSLENWTGDLQSFF. As DNA, the CDR3 is TGTGCCAGCAGCTTAGAGAATTGGACAGGTGATTTACAGTCTTTCTTT.